This T cell receptor (beta chain) is drawn from a study of cytomegalovirus exposure and HLA in healthy donors. The overall study: Earlier, 150 million to 200 million T cells were analyzed, and around 100 million unique TCR beta sequences were found among them.

In the case of this clone: Its specificity is unknown.

Study-level points and caveats: Later analysis suggested links between common viral pathogens and several top significant clusters. Follow-up analysis later connected one missense variant in DCLRE1C with trimming of TCR beta V- and J-genes. Reportedly, HLA-A and HLA-B alleles of most subjects were accurately predicted from TCR beta.

PCR primers comprised 60 Vbeta and 13 Jbeta primers. Clones were sequenced by immunoSEQ multiplex PCR, and TCRdb holds only the in-frame ones, with some missing. This sample has 190,000 or so clones, with roughly 80% found just once. The CDR3 sequence is 14 residues long. In germline, CDR1 is SGHTS, CDR2 YDEGEE. Trimming removed 7 bases from V and 1 base from J, with 12 bases in between. Input material: PBMCs. The genes are TRBV5-8 and TRBJ2-1, with D possibly TRBD2 on 5 matching bases. This sequence was found in a boy aged 5-17 years in good health and CMV-seronegative. CDR3 sequence reads: CASPSPTSYNEQFF. For the CDR3, the DNA is TGTGCCAGCCCTAGCCCAACTTCCTACAATGAGCAGTTCTTC.